The rows below give T cell receptor beta chains drawn from one sample of a study of blood T cell repertoires in COVID-19. The protocol was immunoSEQ multiplex PCR, while the TCRdb copy is restricted to in-frame clones and leaves out a portion. Found here are some 97,000 clones, 80% to 95% of them singletons; the top ten hold 4.5% to 6%. Specimen: peripheral blood. These receptors originate from a man aged 70-80 years with acute or convalescent COVID-19. Each CDR3 is given with its conserved first and last residue. A D gene is named only where the DNA matches it firmly. Rows give clone size only sometimes, using once, few, many, or a class for an expanded clone.

clone size	CDR3 length	V gene	J gene	D gene	CDR3 DNA	CDR3 protein
NA	15	TRBV11-3	TRBJ2-5	NA	TGTGCCAGCAGCTCCCCCGGGGGGCCTAGGGAGACCCAGTACTTC	CASSSPGGPRETQYF
NA	15	TRBV4-1	TRBJ2-4	NA	TGCGCCAGCAGCCAAGATTTGCGGGGATGGGACATTCAGTACTTC	CASSQDLRGWDIQYF
NA	14	TRBV6-1	TRBJ1-5	NA	TGTGCCAGCAGTGAAAGCGGGGTCGGTCAGCCCCAGCATTTT	CASSESGVGQPQHF
NA	15	TRBV2	TRBJ2-6	TRBD2	TGTGCCAGCAGGCGGGAGGGATCTGGGGCCAACGTCCTGACTTTC	CASRREGSGANVLTF
NA	18	TRBV5-6	TRBJ2-1	NA	TGTGCCAGCAGCTCATGGGGTTCAGTACAGGGTAGTACGAATGAGCAGTTCTTC	CASSSWGSVQGSTNEQFF
once	14	TRBV19	TRBJ2-3	NA	TGTGCCAGTAGTAGCGGGCCGCTTGAGGGAACGCAGTATTTT	CASSSGPLEGTQYF
NA	15	TRBV11-3	TRBJ1-1	NA	TGTGCCAGCAGCTTGGGCCGGGGAATGAACACTGAAGCTTTCTTT	CASSLGRGMNTEAFF
NA	14	TRBV5-1	TRBJ2-7	TRBD2	TGCGCCAGCAGCTTGGGCGCGGGGGTTTACGAGCAGTACTTC	CASSLGAGVYEQYF
NA	13	TRBV5-5	TRBJ1-3	NA	TGTGCCAGCAGCTGGGGGCCGAGGGACACCATATATTTT	CASSWGPRDTIYF
NA	17	TRBV2	TRBJ2-5	TRBD1	TGTGCCAGCAGTGCACAGGGGGCGACGTTTTCAGGAGAGACCCAGTACTTC	CASSAQGATFSGETQYF
once	15	TRBV5-4	TRBJ1-2	TRBD1	TGTGCCAGCAGCTTCCAGACAGGGGGCGACTATGGCTACACCTTC	CASSFQTGGDYGYTF
once	16	TRBV4-3	TRBJ2-2	NA	TGCGCCAGCAGCCAACAGGTCTTGTCGGTCGCCGGGGAGCTGTTTTTT	CASSQQVLSVAGELFF
NA	13	TRBV28	TRBJ1-2	NA	TGTGCCAGCAGTGTGGGTGGAGTGGGTGGCTACACCTTC	CASSVGGVGGYTF
NA	15	TRBV20-1	TRBJ2-1	NA	TGCAGTGCTAGTCGGGGCGGGACCCTTGGGGATGAGCAGTTCTTC	CSASRGGTLGDEQFF
NA	13	TRBV29-1	TRBJ2-7	NA	TGCAGCGTCGCCGGGACTCCATCCTACGAGCAGTACTTC	CSVAGTPSYEQYF
NA	13	TRBV5-1	TRBJ1-1	NA	TGCGCCAGCAGCGGGGGGATTGGCACTGAAGCTTTCTTT	CASSGGIGTEAFF
once	12	TRBV11-3	TRBJ1-1	NA	TGTGCCAGCAGCTACTCCCGCACTGAAGCTTTCTTT	CASSYSRTEAFF
NA	13	TRBV24-1	TRBJ2-4	TRBD1	TGTACCACCGACAGGGTAGCCAAAAACATTCAGTACTTC	CTTDRVAKNIQYF
NA	15	TRBV30	TRBJ2-3	NA	TGTGCCTGGAGTGTATTTAGCGGAAGCACAGATACGCAGTATTTT	CAWSVFSGSTDTQYF
NA	13	TRBV7-2	TRBJ2-7	NA	TGTGCCAGCAGCTTAGGGACTACTTACGAGCAGTACTTC	CASSLGTTYEQYF
once	12	TRBV5-1	TRBJ1-6	NA	TGCGCCAGCAGCCTAAATAATTCACCCCTCCACTTT	CASSLNNSPLHF
NA	15	TRBV19	TRBJ1-1	NA	TGTGCCAGTAGTCCTGGGCACCTACGCTACACTGAAGCTTTCTTT	CASSPGHLRYTEAFF
once	12	TRBV2	TRBJ1-2	NA	TGTGCCAGCGCGGGTCTCGCCTATGGCTACACCTTC	CASAGLAYGYTF
NA	17	TRBV10-1	TRBJ2-2	NA	TGCGCCAGCAGTGAGCAGATTTTGACGGGGAGCACCGGGGAGCTGTTTTTT	CASSEQILTGSTGELFF
NA	11	TRBV20-1	TRBJ2-5	NA	TGCAGTGCTAGGAGGGGGGAGACCCAGTACTTC	CSARRGETQYF
NA	16	TRBV2	TRBJ1-4	NA	TGTGCCAGCAGTGAGGGCCCGGACAGTTATAATGAAAAACTGTTTTTT	CASSEGPDSYNEKLFF
NA	14	TRBV29-1	TRBJ1-1	TRBD1	TGCAGCGTTGCCAAGACAGGGGGCTTCACTGAAGCTTTCTTT	CSVAKTGGFTEAFF
NA	15	TRBV3-1/TRBV3-2	TRBJ1-5	NA	TGTGCCAGCAGCCAAGGCCCCACATCCAATCAGCCCCAGCATTTT	CASSQGPTSNQPQHF
NA	16	TRBV19	TRBJ1-6	NA	TGTGCCAGCAAAACCTTACAGGGACCCTATAATTCACCCCTCCACTTT	CASKTLQGPYNSPLHF
NA	15	TRBV30	TRBJ2-7	NA	TGTGCCTGGAGTGTTGGGGACAAAACCTCCTACGAGCAGTACTTC	CAWSVGDKTSYEQYF
NA	17	TRBV5-1	TRBJ1-4	NA	TGCGCCAGCAGCTTGGTCGGTACAGGGAAGGGAAGTGAAAAACTGTTTTTT	CASSLVGTGKGSEKLFF
NA	14	TRBV11-1	TRBJ1-2	NA	TGTGCCAGCAGCTCCTCCACAGGGAGTTATGGCTACACCTTC	CASSSSTGSYGYTF
NA	13	TRBV13	TRBJ1-1	TRBD1	TGTGCCAGCAGCTTAGGGATGACAGGGGAAGCTTTCTTT	CASSLGMTGEAFF
NA	13	TRBV6-6	TRBJ2-7	TRBD1	TGTGCCAGCTGCCGGGACAGGGGATACGAGCAGTACTTC	CASCRDRGYEQYF
NA	14	TRBV10-1	TRBJ2-1	NA	TGCGCCAGCAGCGCCTCTACAGGGTCCAATGAGCAGTTCTTC	CASSASTGSNEQFF
NA	14	TRBV14	TRBJ2-5	NA	TGTGCCAGCAGCCAAAGGGGATTCCAAGAGACCCAGTACTTC	CASSQRGFQETQYF
once	17	TRBV3-1/TRBV3-2	TRBJ1-3	NA	TGTGCCAGCAGCCAAGGGGCGAACATGCTGTCTGGAAACACCATATATTTT	CASSQGANMLSGNTIYF
NA	14	TRBV28	TRBJ1-2	TRBD1	TGTGCCTCCGACAGGGGGGACTCTAACTATGGCTACACCTTC	CASDRGDSNYGYTF
once	13	TRBV7-8	TRBJ2-7	NA	TGTGCCAGCAGCCCTCAGGGGCGCCACGAGCAGTACTTC	CASSPQGRHEQYF
few	12	TRBV7-9	TRBJ2-5	NA	TGTGCCAGCAGCCCCTCGGGGGAGACCCAGTACTTC	CASSPSGETQYF
NA	16	TRBV10-3	TRBJ2-1	NA	TGTGCCATCAGTGGCCAGACTGGCGTCTCCTACAATGAGCAGTTCTTC	CAISGQTGVSYNEQFF
NA	16	TRBV5-1	TRBJ2-2	NA	TGCGCCAGCAGGAAAGCCTTAGGGGGGGACACCGGGGAGCTGTTTTTT	CASRKALGGDTGELFF
NA	15	TRBV3-1/TRBV3-2	TRBJ1-5	NA	TGTGCCAGCAGCCATACCATCGACCCGGGGCAGCCCCAGCATTTT	CASSHTIDPGQPQHF
NA	19	TRBV4-2	TRBJ1-4	NA	TGTGCCAGCAGCCCGAGGACCGGGACACGGTTCACAGCTAATGAAAAACTGTTTTTT	CASSPRTGTRFTANEKLFF
NA	16	TRBV6-2/TRBV6-3	TRBJ1-2	NA	TGTGCCAGCAGTTACTCGATTTCCCCGGACAGCAATGGCTACACCTTC	CASSYSISPDSNGYTF
NA	15	TRBV4-2	TRBJ1-3	TRBD1	TGTGCCAGCAGCCAAGTCACAGGGGCAGGAAACACCATATATTTT	CASSQVTGAGNTIYF
NA	16	TRBV13	TRBJ2-7	TRBD2	TGTGCCAGCAGCCCTCCAGCGGGAACACTCTCCTACGAGCAGTACTTC	CASSPPAGTLSYEQYF
NA	14	TRBV27	TRBJ2-1	NA	TGTGCCAGCACACTGCGGCCGGGAAAGAATGAGCAGTTCTTC	CASTLRPGKNEQFF
once	14	TRBV10-3	TRBJ1-1	TRBD1	TGTGCCATCAGTACCTCAGGGGGCCATACTGAAGCTTTCTTT	CAISTSGGHTEAFF
NA	14	TRBV5-1	TRBJ2-7	TRBD2	TGCGCCAGCAGCTTAGGCGGGGGGTCCCTCGAGCAGTACTTC	CASSLGGGSLEQYF
NA	16	TRBV4-1	TRBJ1-4	NA	TGCGCCAGCAGCCAAGGATTTGAGGGTTCTAATGAAAAACTGTTTTTT	CASSQGFEGSNEKLFF
NA	14	TRBV3-1/TRBV3-2	TRBJ2-7	TRBD2	TGTGCCAGCAGTCGAAGCGGGATTCCCTACGAGCAGTACTTC	CASSRSGIPYEQYF
NA	16	TRBV19	TRBJ1-2	NA	TGTGCCAGTAGTATGAGAGGGCAGACTATGAACTATGGCTACACCTTC	CASSMRGQTMNYGYTF
NA	15	TRBV5-1	TRBJ2-4	NA	TGCGCCAGCAGCGACGCAGGGGCCGGGCAAAACATTCAGTACTTC	CASSDAGAGQNIQYF